The next 11 T cell receptor beta chains were all read from a single sample in a study of shared clonotypes between healthy human individuals. The method was immunoSEQ multiplex PCR; TCRdb's version includes in-frame clones alone and lacks a portion of them. The sample includes hundreds of thousands of clones, roughly 80% seen only once; the top ten take 9.5% to 15%. The sequenced sample was PBMCs. Receptors originate from a woman aged 35 to 49 in good health. Some clones in this sample may be carry-over from other donors' samples.

V usage is TRBV7-9 and J usage is TRBJ2-1; D is ambiguous. The V end was cut by 3 bases, the J end by 1 base, with 10 bases between. Germline V CDR1 and CDR2: SEHNR, FQNEAQ (reference sequence). This CDR3 spans 15 amino acids. This chain's CDR3 is CASSFWGSSYNEQFF. In DNA, the CDR3 is TGTGCCAGCAGCTTCTGGGGTAGTTCCTACAATGAGCAGTTCTTC.

This clone was seen a single time. This chain uses TRBV7-9 with TRBJ2-5; 12 nucleotides match TRBD2. This CDR3 is 15 amino acids long. Germline V gene data show CDR1 as SEHNR and CDR2 as FQNEAQ (reference sequence). The V segment lost 3 bases and the J segment 4 bases; nucleotides outside the gene matches: 3. The CDR3 nucleotides are TGTGCCAGCAGCTTGGCTAGCGGGAGGGGAGAGACCCAGTACTTC. It yields the protein CASSLASGRGETQYF.

The V call is TRBV9, the J call TRBJ2-7; D is unresolved. Germline assignment: CDR1 SGDLS and CDR2 YYNGEE. Trimming took 4 bases from V and 3 from J, leaving 11 bases between them. This CDR3 is built from 13 residues. The CDR3 spells CASSPALNYEQYF. In nucleotides, the CDR3 is TGTGCCAGCAGCCCGGCCCTTAACTACGAGCAGTACTTC.

About this clone: The junction and the germline gene differ at one end; a read error may be behind it. The rearrangement joins TRBV6-5 to TRBJ2-7; 13 bases map to TRBD2. The germline gives CDR1 MNHEY, CDR2 SVGAGI. CDR3 length equals 16 residues. The CDR3 coding sequence is TGTGCCAGCAGTTTCACCGGGACTAGCGGGAACTACAAGCAGTACTTC. Its protein is CASSFTGTSGNYKQYF.

This chain connects TRBV11-3 to TRBJ2-2; D not certain. V lost 5 bases to trimming and J lost 4 bases, with 8 bases between them. Looked up from germline, CDR1 is SGHNT and CDR2 is YENEEA. This CDR3 region has 13 residues. The CDR3 sequence is CASSVQSTGELFF. The DNA for the CDR3 is TGTGCCAGCAGCGTTCAGAGCACCGGGGAGCTGTTTTTT.

This clone was picked up one time. Other DNA sequences in the sample encode the same CDR3. The J gene is TRBJ2-7, the V gene TRBV7-2; D possibly matches TRBD1 or TRBD2 (5 bases each). In germline, CDR1 is SGHTA, CDR2 FQGNSA. Trimming removed 6 bases from V and 0 bases from J, with 12 bases in between. The CDR3 covers 14 residues. CDR3 DNA sequence: TGTGCCAGCAGTTCCCGGGACGGCTCCTACGAGCAGTACTTC. Translating it yields CASSSRDGSYEQYF.

The rearrangement uses TRBV9 and TRBJ1-4, with D perhaps TRBD1 (5 bases). The CDR3 is made up of 18 amino acids. Trimming cost V 4 bases and J 5 bases, with 24 bases left between them. CDR1 and CDR2 (germline): SGDLS, YYNGEE. CDR3 sequence (DNA): TGTGCCAGCAGCCCCAGCACCCGGGACTCCTTGGGGAATGAAAAACTGTTTTTT. It codes for CASSPSTRDSLGNEKLFF.

The J gene is TRBJ1-2, the V gene TRBV13; TRBD1 agrees at 7 bases. Unmatched junction bases numbered 7, after V lost 5 bases and J lost 1 base. Germline V gives CDR1 PRHDT, CDR2 FYEKMQ (reference sequence). This CDR3 has 15 residues. The CDR3 DNA is TGTGCCAGCAGCGCGGACAGGCTAGATAACTATGGCTACACCTTC. Translation gives CASSADRLDNYGYTF.

V usage is TRBV10-3 and J usage is TRBJ2-3; 10 positions agree with TRBD2. The V segment lost 3 bases and the J segment 1 base; nucleotides outside the gene matches: 19. CDR1 and CDR2 (germline): ENHRY, SYGVKD. CDR3 length: 21 residues. CDR3 residues: CAISDPRGQREGLGGTDTQYF. CDR3 nucleotide sequence: TGTGCCATCAGTGACCCCCGGGGGCAGCGGGAGGGCCTCGGGGGCACAGATACGCAGTATTTT.

The chain is built from TRBV6-6 and TRBJ2-7, with TRBD1 matching over 9 bases. The CDR3 spans 13 residues. The V segment lost 5 bases and the J segment 4 bases; nucleotides outside the gene matches: 3. CDR1 is MNHNY and CDR2 is SVGAGI in the germline V gene (reference sequence). The CDR3 bases are TGTGCCAGCAGTCTGGGACAGGGTTACGAGCAGTACTTC. It translates to CASSLGQGYEQYF.

This chain uses TRBV11-2 with TRBJ1-1; D not resolved. The CDR3 sequence is 13 residues long. The germline V gene has CDR1 SGHAT and CDR2 FQNNGV. Between the trimmed V and J ends, which lost 5 bases and 3 bases, there was a span of 10 bases. CDR3 sequence (DNA): TGTGCCAGCAGCCAATACATCGACACTGAAGCTTTCTTT. Protein: CASSQYIDTEAFF.